What follows is one T cell receptor (beta chain) and its context. The data originate from a study of blood T cell repertoires in COVID-19. Study as a whole: Sites across the United States, Italy and Spain contributed samples from acute and convalescent COVID-19. In each case, the material was cDNA or gDNA derived from T cells, B-cell-depleted T cells, or PBMCs.

In the study's own analysis: Amplification with reference gene primers provided the estimates of nucleated cell counts. TCRdb keeps only in-frame clones here, not all; method: immunoSEQ multiplex PCR. That table is the source of V, J and clone size, and D and trimming were worked out from the DNA. The sample has over 200,000 clones; 83% are singletons. Seattle-derived patients entered the study during active infection and were followed longitudinally. Trimming left V 0 bases short and J 4 bases short, with 18 bases between. This CDR3 is built from 17 residues. Germline values: CDR1 SGHKS, CDR2 YYEKEE (reference sequence).

This receptor was obtained from a woman aged 25 to 45 with COVID-19, enrolled during active disease. The sample taken for sequencing was peripheral blood. This chain uses TRBV5-5 with TRBJ2-3; a weak D match, TRBD2 (5 bases). CDR3 in amino acids: CASSLDSLTRLADTQYF. The CDR3 coding sequence is TGTGCCAGCAGCTTGGACTCCCTTACTAGATTGGCAGATACGCAGTATTTT.